Below are 8 T cell receptor beta chains sequenced from a single sample in a study of beta chain features in type 1 diabetes. What was sequenced were expressed TCRB transcripts, since all of the isolated RNA had been reverse transcribed. Clones were sequenced by immunoSEQ multiplex PCR, and TCRdb holds only the in-frame ones, with some missing. The sample has more than 550,000 clones, around an eighth seen once. For these receptors, no antigen is known. Study-wide findings and caveats: Moderately but significantly shorter TCRB CDR3s were found in Type 1 diabetes patients in all four CD4+ subsets.

Sequenced: naive CD4+ T cells from blood. Receptor source: a man aged 18 to 35 with type 1 diabetes.

The chain couples TRBV10-1 to TRBJ2-2; no firm D call. CDR1 is WNHNN, CDR2 SYGVQD, per germline (reference sequence). Trimming shortened V by 4 bases and J by 7 bases, and 4 bases separated the two germline ends. This CDR3 is built from 11 residues. CDR3 sequence (DNA): TGCGCCAGCAGTGCGAGCGGGGAGCTGTTTTTT. It specifies CASSASGELFF.

The chain has TRBV30 and TRBJ2-5, with 7 bases aligning to TRBD1. The CDR3 consists of 13 residues. The germline gives CDR1 GTSNPN, CDR2 SVGIG (reference sequence). Losses at the gene ends were 1 base for V and 5 bases for J; bases not matched to a gene: 4. The CDR3 region has the DNA TGTGCCTGGAGTGAGGGGGCGCGGGAGACCCAGTACTTC. This gives the protein CAWSEGARETQYF.

This clone was detected a few times. V gene TRBV9 combines with J gene TRBJ1-2; D remains ambiguous. This CDR3 region has 14 residues. Trimming removed 0 bases from V and 4 bases from J, with 10 bases in between. The germline V gene encodes CDR1 SGDLS and CDR2 YYNGEE. The CDR3 DNA is TGTGCCAGCAGCGTAGCTGAACGGACCTATGGCTACACCTTC. Its translation is CASSVAERTYGYTF.

This clone has a handful of counts. The CDR3 is CSAKLNQPQHF. The DNA for the CDR3 is TGCAGTGCTAAACTTAATCAGCCCCAGCATTTT. The chain recombines TRBV20-1 with TRBJ1-5, with D unresolved. The CDR3 length is 11 residues. V shed 4 bases and J shed 4 bases, with 5 bases lying between them. Germline V gene data show CDR1 as DFQATT and CDR2 as SNEGSKA (reference sequence).

This chain joins TRBV7-2 and TRBJ1-2, with 8 bases lining up with TRBD1. From germline, CDR1 is SGHTA and CDR2 FQGNSA. This CDR3 contains 14 residues. Germline trimming cut 1 base from V and 8 bases from J; bases unmatched to any gene: 6. The CDR3 DNA reads as TGTGCCAGCAGCTTAGACGAAGGGGACAGGGGCTACACCTTC. It translates to CASSLDEGDRGYTF. The complete variable domain, with remaining parts taken from reference TRBV7-2 and TRBJ1-2, reads GAGVSQSPSNKVTEKGKDVELRCDPISGHTALYWYRQSLGQGLEFLIYFQGNSAPDKSGLPSDRFSAERTGGSVSTLTIQRTQQEDSAVYLCASSLDEGDRGYTFGSGTRLTVV.

This clone has only a few counts. This rearrangement joins TRBV5-6 to TRBJ1-5; the D gene is possibly TRBD1 (6 bases). The CDR3 contains 16 residues. Germline values: CDR1 SGHDT, CDR2 YYEEEE. V was shortened by 3 bases and J by 2 bases, with 15 bases between the two germline ends. The CDR3 bases are TGTGCCAGCAGCTACAGGGTTGGGCTTGGCAATCAGCCCCAGCATTTT. Translated: CASSYRVGLGNQPQHF.

This chain links TRBV9 with TRBJ2-2; TRBD2 matches at 9 bases. Germline trimming cut 4 bases from V and 1 base from J; bases unmatched to any gene: 2. This CDR3 region has 15 residues. Germline V gene data show CDR1 as SGDLS and CDR2 as YYNGEE. DNA for the CDR3: TGTGCCAGCAGCACTAGCGGGTGGAACACCGGGGAGCTGTTTTTT. This translates into CASSTSGWNTGELFF.

The chain combines TRBV7-2 with TRBJ2-7, with TRBD1 matching 9 bases. The CDR3 has 14 amino acids. Unmatched junction bases numbered 8, after V lost 5 bases and J lost 6 bases. Germline CDR1 reads SGHTA; CDR2 reads FQGNSA. The CDR3, as DNA: TGTGCCAGCAGCGCCGGGACAGGGCTCGCCGAGCAGTACTTC. Translated: CASSAGTGLAEQYF.